This TCR beta chain was found in a study of cytomegalovirus exposure and HLA in healthy donors. CDR1 and CDR2 from the germline V gene are MNHEY and SVGAGI. V shed 5 bases, J shed 5 bases, and the junction held 11 bases outside the gene matches. CDR3 length equals 15 residues. Findings of the study overall: The majority of CMV-associated TCR beta chains were reported as apparently HLA-restricted in a later analysis. Cytomegalovirus association was listed for 164 TCR beta chains. When analyzed later, a missense DCLRE1C variant was found to be linked to TCR beta V- and J-gene trimming.

The study sampled nominally healthy donors, though unrecorded immune exposures were likely. With 60 Vbeta and 13 Jbeta primers, the PCR was carried out. Sequenced by immunoSEQ multiplex PCR; TCRdb stores in-frame clones only, minus some. This sample has roughly 96,000 clones, with 60% to 75% found just once. On this clone itself: Its matching antigen is unknown.

The receptor comes from a woman aged 70-85 years in good health and CMV-seropositive. Input material: PBMCs. V gene TRBV6-5 combines with J gene TRBJ1-2; 7 positions match TRBD1. The chain's CDR3 is CASSRGPGPPYGYTF. The CDR3 DNA is TGTGCCAGCAGTAGGGGGCCGGGTCCGCCATATGGCTACACCTTC.